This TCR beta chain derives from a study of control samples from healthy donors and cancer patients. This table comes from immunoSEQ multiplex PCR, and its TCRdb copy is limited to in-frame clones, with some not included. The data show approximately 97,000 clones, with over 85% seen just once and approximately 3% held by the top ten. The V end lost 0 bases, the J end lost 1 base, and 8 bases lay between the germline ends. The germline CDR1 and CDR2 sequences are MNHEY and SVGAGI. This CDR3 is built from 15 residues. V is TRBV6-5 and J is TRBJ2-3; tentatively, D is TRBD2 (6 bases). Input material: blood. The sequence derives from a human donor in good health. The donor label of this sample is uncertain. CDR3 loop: CASSYSGGRTDTQYF. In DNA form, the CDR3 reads TGTGCCAGCAGTTACTCGGGGGGTCGCACAGATACGCAGTATTTT.